The 13 T cell receptor beta chains below all came from one sample that was sequenced in a study of low-dose radiotherapy and immunotherapy resistance in tumors. Time point given: after trial treatment. The treatment is: LDRT plus nivolumab, ipilimumab, low-dose cyclophosphamide and aspirin (RACIN trial). With TRAV- and TRBV-specific primers, first-strand cDNA was made, covering the alpha and beta chains. Amplification of TCRs used a constant-region primer and V-primer adapter for approximately 19 PCR cycles. In TCRdb, the reads were re-called with MiXCR into one record per CDR3 protein. This sample has 65,000 to 95,000 distinct CDR3 sequences, with around a sixth found just once. The starting material was PBMCs, obtained after low-dose radiotherapy plus immunotherapy. These receptors originate from a male donor with prostate cancer.

This clonotype was counted many times. The chain couples TRBV20-1 to TRBJ2-7; possible D gene TRBD2, 7 bases. CDR1 and CDR2 from the germline V gene are DFQATT and SNEGSKA (reference sequence). CDR3 size: 16 residues. Trimming took off 4 bases at V and 3 bases at J, with 22 bases between the two ends. DNA for the CDR3: TGCAGTGCTAAAGGTGGGAGGGGGACTTCGGGCTACGAGCAGTACTTC. Protein product: CSAKGGRGTSGYEQYF.

As to this clonotype: A far larger clone is off by one base, so a read error is likely. The CDR3 sequence is CASRRSREYLYNEQYF. For the CDR3, the DNA is TGTGCCAGCAGACGCTCCCGGGAGTACCTATACAATGAGCAGTACTTC. The V and J genes are TRBV6-1 and TRBJ2-5, with D perhaps matching TRBD2 (6 bases). Germline CDR1 is MNHNS and CDR2 is SASEGT. Trimming removed 6 bases at V and 11 bases at J, with 28 bases between. The CDR3 has 16 amino acids.

This clonotype was recorded many times. The genes are TRBV6-2 or TRBV6-3 and TRBJ2-2; no reliable D call. The CDR3 spans 16 residues. Trimming cost V 2 bases and J 2 bases, with 12 bases left between them. Germline loops: CDR1 MNHEY, CDR2 SVGEGT. DNA of the CDR3: TGTGCCAGCAGTTACGGTCCCCAGCTTAACACCGGGGAGCTGTTTTTT. It specifies CASSYGPQLNTGELFF.

At least ten counts were recorded for this clonotype. In nucleotides, the CDR3 is TGCAGTGCTAGATTCGCAGCGGGAGGTAGCAATGAGCAGTTCTTC. Residues: CSARFAAGGSNEQFF. The chain uses TRBV20-1 and TRBJ2-1; 9 nucleotides match TRBD2. J gave up 6 bases and V 2 bases, and 8 bases lay outside the gene matches. From germline, CDR1 is DFQATT and CDR2 SNEGSKA (reference sequence). The length of the CDR3 is 15 residues.

The V call is TRBV27, the J call TRBJ2-7, with TRBD1 matching 10 bases. CDR3 length equals 16 residues. CDR1 is MNHEY and CDR2 is SMNVEV in the germline V gene (reference sequence). Trimming removed 5 bases from V and 2 bases from J; junction bases left unmatched: 9. CDR3 DNA sequence: TGTGCCAGCAGTCACCTGGGACAGGGGAGGACCTACGAGCAGTACTTC. Amino acid sequence: CASSHLGQGRTYEQYF.

This sequence joins TRBV24-1 and TRBJ2-3, with 8 bases lining up with TRBD1. CDR1 and CDR2 from the germline V gene are KGHDR and SFDVKD. The CDR3 loop spans 14 amino acids. J gave up 7 bases and V 4 bases, and 6 bases lay outside the gene matches. The CDR3: CATSDPTGVNTQYF. CDR3 bases: TGTGCCACCAGTGACCCGACAGGGGTTAATACGCAGTATTTT.

This clonotype has ten or more counts. The chain uses TRBV7-3 and TRBJ2-1; no clear D. The CDR3 has 14 residues. V was cut by 5 bases and J by 8 bases, with 16 bases left in between. From germline, CDR1 is SGHTA and CDR2 FQGTGA. CDR3 sequence: CASSAGSTVDEQFF. The DNA of the CDR3 is TGTGCCAGCAGCGCTGGGTCGACGGTGGATGAGCAGTTCTTC.

This clonotype showed up many times. The rearrangement joins TRBV7-6 to TRBJ1-2; D call uncertain. This CDR3 comprises 13 residues. V was clipped by 3 bases and J by 8 bases, with 13 bases between them. In germline, CDR1 is SGHVS, CDR2 FNYEAQ. The chain's CDR3 is CASSFPGSLGYTF. CDR3 nucleotide sequence: TGTGCCAGCAGCTTCCCAGGATCCCTAGGCTACACCTTC.

This clonotype was detected ten times or more. The chain links TRBV27 to TRBJ2-1; TRBD2 matches 8 bases. Unmatched junction bases numbered 2, after V lost 2 bases and J lost 2 bases. Germline V gives CDR1 MNHEY, CDR2 SMNVEV (reference sequence). This CDR3 comprises 15 residues. The CDR3 DNA reads as TGTGCCAGCAGTTTACGACTAGCGCCCTACAATGAGCAGTTCTTC. This encodes CASSLRLAPYNEQFF.

About this clonotype itself: This could be a read error, since a much larger clone is one nucleotide away. The chain is built from TRBV6-5 and TRBJ2-7, with TRBD2 matching over 9 bases. V was clipped by 9 bases and J by 2 bases; unmatched bases: 8. From germline, CDR1 is MNHEY and CDR2 SVGAGI. The CDR3 has 14 amino acids. CDR3 in DNA: TGTGCCAGGAGCTCAGCGGGAGGTACCTACGAGCAGTACTTC. It codes for CARSSAGGTYEQYF.

This sequence joins TRBV11-2 and TRBJ2-7; D is possibly TRBD1 or TRBD2 (5 bases each). The CDR3 length is 13 residues. V was shortened by 5 bases and J by 5 bases, with 13 bases between the two germline ends. Germline CDR1 is SGHAT and CDR2 is FQNNGV. CDR3: CASSPRDLNEQYF. The CDR3 DNA follows: TGTGCCAGCAGCCCAAGGGACCTCAACGAGCAGTACTTC.

In its sample, this clonotype was seen a few times. V usage is TRBV28 and J usage is TRBJ1-6; TRBD1 agrees at 7 bases. Germline V gene data show CDR1 as MDHEN and CDR2 as SYDVKM. Unmatched junction bases numbered 6, after V lost 5 bases and J lost 5 bases. This CDR3 is built from 15 residues. The CDR3 DNA follows: TGTGCCAGCAGTCCGTCAGGGGGGAATAATTCACCCCTCCACTTT. Residues: CASSPSGGNNSPLHF. Supplemented by reference TRBV28 and TRBJ1-6, the full variable domain reads DVKVTQSSRYLVKRTGEKVFLECVQDMDHENMFWYRQDPGLGLRLIYFSYDVKMKEKGDIPEGYSVSREKKERFSLILESASTNQTSMYLCASSPSGGNNSPLHFGNGTRLTVT.

The table lists this clonotype with many counts. The chain couples TRBV28 to TRBJ1-1; 9 bases map to TRBD1. The CDR3 consists of 16 residues. V was pared by 5 bases and J by 4 bases, with 11 bases of the junction left unmatched. Per germline, CDR1 MDHEN and CDR2 SYDVKM. CDR3 in amino acids: CASSLWTGDSFTEAFF. DNA of the CDR3: TGTGCCAGCAGTCTGTGGACAGGGGACTCTTTCACTGAAGCTTTCTTT.